A single sample gave rise to the 27 T cell receptor beta chains below, sequenced in a study of shared clonotypes between healthy human individuals. This table comes from immunoSEQ multiplex PCR, and its TCRdb copy is limited to in-frame clones, with some not included. The sample yields millions of clones, 85% to 95% seen once. Sequencing input: naive CD4+ T cells from PBMCs. The subset is: CD45RA+ positively selected. The receptors were gathered from a man younger than 35 in good health. Some clones in this sample may be carry-over from other donors' samples.

The rearrangement links TRBV13 to TRBJ2-1, with D possibly TRBD2 on 6 matching bases. The CDR3 loop spans 16 amino acids. The V and J ends lost 1 base and 5 bases respectively, with 15 bases between them. Germline V CDR1 and CDR2: PRHDT, FYEKMQ (reference sequence). The chain's CDR3 is CASSLVGTRLNNEQFF. As DNA, the CDR3 is TGTGCCAGCAGCTTAGTAGGGACTCGCTTAAACAATGAGCAGTTCTTC.

J is TRBJ2-2 and V is TRBV6-5, with D possibly matching TRBD1 (6 bases). Trimming took 4 bases from V and 4 from J, leaving 13 bases between them. Germline lookup yields CDR1 MNHEY and CDR2 SVGAGI. The CDR3 extends over 15 amino acids. The CDR3 here is CASSSRGRGTGELFF. In nucleotides, the CDR3 is TGTGCCAGCAGTTCCCGAGGCAGGGGCACCGGGGAGCTGTTTTTT.

The chain recombines TRBV29-1 with TRBJ2-7; D gene unclear. With 4 bases removed from V and 4 bases from J, the gap between germline ends came to 11 bases. Germline values: CDR1 SQVTM, CDR2 ANQGSEA. The CDR3 has 12 amino acids. The CDR3 DNA follows: TGCAGCGTTGTAGGGAACGGTTACGAGCAGTACTTC. Protein sequence: CSVVGNGYEQYF.

The chain is built from TRBV6-5 and TRBJ1-3, with TRBD1 matching 7 bases. This CDR3 region has 14 residues. The germline CDR1 and CDR2 sequences are MNHEY and SVGAGI. Trimming removed 4 bases from V and 6 bases from J; junction bases left unmatched: 6. The CDR3 DNA reads TGTGCCAGCAGTTTCCGACAGGGACTAAACACCATATATTTT. It yields the protein CASSFRQGLNTIYF.

The chain carries TRBV6-5 and TRBJ2-5; possible D gene TRBD2, 6 bases. The V gene lost 6 bases and the J gene lost 5 bases, with 10 bases spanning the gap. Per the germline V gene, CDR1 is MNHEY and CDR2 is SVGAGI. The CDR3 consists of 12 residues. The CDR3 nucleotides read TGTGCCAGCAGGGCCAGCGGGGAGACCCAGTACTTC. Its protein product is CASRASGETQYF.

In this sample, this clone turned up once. The V gene is TRBV7-8, the J gene TRBJ2-1; 7 bases align to TRBD2. With 5 bases clipped from V and 5 bases from J, the junction kept 6 bases outside the gene matches. The CDR3 spans 14 residues. Germline V gene data show CDR1 as SGHVS and CDR2 as FQNEAQ. CDR3 nucleotides: TGTGCCAGCAGCCCGACTAGCCCAGACAATGAGCAGTTCTTC. Its protein product is CASSPTSPDNEQFF.

The V and J genes are TRBV7-9 and TRBJ2-7; possibly TRBD1 or TRBD2 for D (5 bases each). Looked up from germline, CDR1 is SEHNR and CDR2 is FQNEAQ (reference sequence). The ends were cut back, 2 bases at V and 2 bases at J, with 10 bases in the middle. The CDR3 covers 14 residues. Here the CDR3 reads CASSLIRGAYEQYF. DNA of the CDR3: TGTGCCAGCAGCTTAATCCGAGGGGCCTACGAGCAGTACTTC.

A single count supports this clone. CDR3 sequence (DNA): TGTGCCAGCAGCCCGCTGGGGGGGACAGTCCCTTCAACTAATGAAAAACTGTTTTTT. The encoded protein is CASSPLGGTVPSTNEKLFF. The chain employs TRBV7-2 and TRBJ1-4; 7 positions match TRBD1. This CDR3 has 19 amino acids. J was trimmed by 0 bases and V by 5 bases; bases with no gene match: 15. The V gene's germline CDR1 is SGHTA and CDR2 FQGNSA.

This sequence joins TRBV5-4 and TRBJ2-3, with D tentatively TRBD1 (5 bases). Trimming removed 4 bases at V and 5 bases at J, with 14 bases between. This CDR3 region has 14 residues. CDR1 is SGHNT and CDR2 is YYREEE in the germline V gene (reference sequence). CDR3 in amino acids: CASSPRAGKDTQYF. The CDR3 DNA reads TGTGCCAGCAGCCCCCGTGCAGGGAAAGATACGCAGTATTTT.

This chain uses TRBV20-1 with TRBJ1-2; D remains ambiguous. The CDR3 is 9 residues long. The ends were cut back, 7 bases at V and 4 bases at J, with 4 bases in the middle. The V gene's germline CDR1 is DFQATT and CDR2 SNEGSKA (reference sequence). As DNA, the CDR3 is TGCAGTGGGGGCTATGGCTACACCTTC. Protein sequence: CSGGYGYTF.

The genes are TRBV28 and TRBJ1-1, with D unclear. Germline CDR1 and CDR2: MDHEN and SYDVKM. The CDR3 has 15 residues. Trimming shortened V by 0 bases and J by 10 bases, and 18 bases separated the two germline ends. CDR3 amino acids: CASSLWVLGSAGAFF. CDR3 bases: TGTGCCAGCAGTTTATGGGTTCTGGGGTCCGCGGGAGCTTTCTTT.

This chain connects TRBV7-9 to TRBJ1-4; the match to TRBD1 covers 9 bases. V was pared by 5 bases and J by 8 bases, with 18 bases of the junction left unmatched. The CDR3 runs to 18 residues. Germline CDR1 SEHNR, CDR2 FQNEAQ (reference sequence). This chain's CDR3 is CASSPRQGGSLSKEKLFF. CDR3 DNA: TGTGCCAGCAGCCCCCGACAGGGGGGATCATTATCAAAGGAAAAACTGTTTTTT.

The chain employs TRBV25-1 and TRBJ1-4; possibly TRBD1 for D (5 bases). Germline values: CDR1 MGHDK, CDR2 SYGVNS. The CDR3 sequence is 15 residues long. Between the trimmed V and J ends, which lost 8 bases and 7 bases, there was a span of 20 bases. This chain's CDR3 is CASAFVGVTFEKLFF. CDR3 DNA: TGTGCCAGCGCATTTGTAGGGGTAACGTTTGAAAAACTGTTTTTT.

The J gene is TRBJ2-5, the V gene TRBV6-1; D unresolved. The assigned J gene may be wrong: the sequence end matches TRBJ2-7 better. CDR3 size: 14 residues. The germline V gene has CDR1 MNHNS and CDR2 SASEGT. In DNA form, the CDR3 reads TGTGCCAGCAGTGGCCCCGGAAGCTCCTACGAGCAGTACTTC. This gives the protein CASSGPGSSYEQYF.

This clone has a single count. V usage is TRBV5-4 and J usage is TRBJ2-3, with 8 bases fitting TRBD2. Trimming took 4 bases from V and 0 from J; bases not matched to a gene: 10. CDR3 length: 17 amino acids. Germline loops: CDR1 SGHNT, CDR2 YYREEE (reference sequence). The chain's CDR3 is CASSKTTTGGSTDTQYF. CDR3 sequence (DNA): TGTGCCAGCAGCAAAACAACGACGGGGGGGAGCACAGATACGCAGTATTTT.

The chain is built from TRBV2 and TRBJ1-4; the match to TRBD1 covers 7 bases. The CDR3 is 14 residues long. Trimming cost V 6 bases and J 4 bases; bases outside gene matches: 5. CDR1 is SNHLY and CDR2 is FYNNEI in the germline V gene. The CDR3 DNA is TGTGCCAGCAGGCGGGACAGTCATAATGAAAAACTGTTTTTT. Its translation: CASRRDSHNEKLFF.

Points on this clone: This sample includes further DNA sequences coding for the same CDR3. The rearrangement joins TRBV7-3 to TRBJ2-1, with 10 nucleotides matching TRBD2. V was pared by 5 bases and J by 4 bases, with 5 bases of the junction left unmatched. The CDR3 runs 15 residues. The germline V gene encodes CDR1 SGHTA and CDR2 FQGTGA. The CDR3 region is CASSAGLAAYNEQFF. The CDR3, as DNA: TGTGCCAGCAGCGCCGGACTAGCGGCTTACAATGAGCAGTTCTTC.

V is TRBV6-1 and J is TRBJ2-2; D not resolved. V dropped 3 bases and J dropped 3 bases, with 11 bases sitting between them. The CDR3 covers 15 residues. CDR1 is MNHNS, CDR2 SASEGT, per germline. Written as DNA, the CDR3 is TGTGCCAGCAGTGATTCGAGTTTGTACACCGGGGAGCTGTTTTTT. Translation gives CASSDSSLYTGELFF.

The gene calls are TRBV15 and TRBJ2-5; D unresolved. CDR1 and CDR2 (germline): LNHNV, YYDKDF (reference sequence). V was cut by 0 bases and J by 5 bases, with 13 bases left in between. The CDR3 has 15 amino acids. CDR3 nucleotide sequence: TGTGCCACCAGCAGAGATCTCAGGTTTTCGGAGACCCAGTACTTC. It translates to CATSRDLRFSETQYF.

The chain combines TRBV6-5 with TRBJ2-7, with 11 bases identical to TRBD1. The CDR3 loop spans 16 amino acids. The V gene's germline CDR1 is MNHEY and CDR2 SVGAGI. The J segment lost 7 bases and the V segment lost 0 bases, leaving 8 bases of the junction unmatched. CDR3 loop: CASSYSPGQGAFEQYF. The CDR3 DNA is TGTGCCAGCAGTTACTCGCCCGGACAGGGGGCTTTTGAGCAGTACTTC.

The rearrangement links TRBV2 to TRBJ2-3; 7 bases fit TRBD2. The CDR3 has 13 amino acids. Germline V gene sequence: CDR1 SNHLY, CDR2 FYNNEI. The ends lost 2 bases at V and 9 bases at J; junction bases unmatched: 5. The DNA of the CDR3 is TGTGCCAGCAGTGAACGCCTAGCGGCAACGCAGTATTTT. This encodes CASSERLAATQYF.

In this sample, this clone turned up once. The chain combines TRBV28 with TRBJ1-1, with D possibly matching TRBD1 (6 bases). Deletions cut 6 bases from V and 0 bases from J, with 20 bases between. Germline CDR1 MDHEN, CDR2 SYDVKM. This CDR3 is built from 17 residues. The CDR3: CASRPRWGAPLNTEAFF. The CDR3 nucleotides are TGTGCCAGCAGGCCCCGGTGGGGGGCCCCCTTGAACACTGAAGCTTTCTTT.

V usage is TRBV6-1 and J usage is TRBJ2-3; tentative D call: TRBD2 (6 bases). There are 15 residues in the CDR3. V was shortened by 6 bases and J by 6 bases, with 19 bases between the two germline ends. Looked up from germline, CDR1 is MNHNS and CDR2 is SASEGT. In DNA, the CDR3 is TGTGCCAGCAGCCTCCGGGACTCGGCGGGGGATACGCAGTATTTT. Residues: CASSLRDSAGDTQYF.

The chain uses TRBV5-4 and TRBJ2-2, with no clear D. CDR3 length: 12 amino acids. V lost 5 bases to trimming and J lost 3 bases, with 5 bases between them. The V gene's germline CDR1 is SGHNT and CDR2 YYREEE (reference sequence). The CDR3 sequence is CASRTDTGELFF. In DNA form, the CDR3 reads TGTGCCAGCAGAACGGACACCGGGGAGCTGTTTTTT. Variable domain in full (rest from reference TRBV5-4 and TRBJ2-2): ETGVTQSPTHLIKTRGQQVTLRCSSQSGHNTVSWYQQALGQGPQFIFQYYREEENGRGNFPPRFSGLQFPNYSSELNVNALELDDSALYLCASRTDTGELFFGEGSRLTVL.

The chain carries TRBV7-3 and TRBJ2-2, with D tentatively TRBD2 (5 bases). Germline CDR1 is SGHTA and CDR2 is FQGTGA. Trimming took off 2 bases at V and 4 bases at J, with 17 bases between the two ends. This CDR3 contains 17 residues. The CDR3 DNA reads as TGTGCCAGCAGCTTATTAGGGAGCCCGACTACCACCGGGGAGCTGTTTTTT. This codes for CASSLLGSPTTTGELFF.

Remarks on this clone: This sample includes further DNA sequences coding for the same CDR3. The chain carries TRBV6-5 and TRBJ2-2; D uncertain. Germline V CDR1 and CDR2: MNHEY, SVGAGI. The CDR3 has 13 amino acids. Deletions cut 5 bases from V and 1 base from J, with 5 bases between. The CDR3 DNA is TGTGCCAGCAGTCGGATGAACACCGGGGAGCTGTTTTTT. The encoded protein is CASSRMNTGELFF.

V is TRBV18 and J is TRBJ1-4, with a possible D match to TRBD1 (5 bases). From germline, CDR1 is KGHSH and CDR2 LQKENI. With 6 bases removed from V and 2 bases from J, the gap between germline ends came to 16 bases. This CDR3 spans 16 amino acids. CDR3 protein: CASSPPPDTTNEKLFF. The CDR3, as DNA: TGTGCCAGCTCGCCGCCTCCGGACACGACTAATGAAAAACTGTTTTTT.